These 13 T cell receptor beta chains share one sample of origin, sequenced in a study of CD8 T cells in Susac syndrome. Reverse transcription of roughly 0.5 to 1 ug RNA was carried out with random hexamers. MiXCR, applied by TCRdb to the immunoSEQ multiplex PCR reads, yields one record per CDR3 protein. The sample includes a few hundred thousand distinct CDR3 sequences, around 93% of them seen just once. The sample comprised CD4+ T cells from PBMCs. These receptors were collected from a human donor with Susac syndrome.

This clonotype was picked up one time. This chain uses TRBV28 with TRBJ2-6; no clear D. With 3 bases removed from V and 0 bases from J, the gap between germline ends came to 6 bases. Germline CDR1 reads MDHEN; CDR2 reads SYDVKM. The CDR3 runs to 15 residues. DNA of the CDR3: TGTGCCAGCAGTTTTCAGTCCTCTGGGGCCAACGTCCTGACTTTC. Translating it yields CASSFQSSGANVLTF.

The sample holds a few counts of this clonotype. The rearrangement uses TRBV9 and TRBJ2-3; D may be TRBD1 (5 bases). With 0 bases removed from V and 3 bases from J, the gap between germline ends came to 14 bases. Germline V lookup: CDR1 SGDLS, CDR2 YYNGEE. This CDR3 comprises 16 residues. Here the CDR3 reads CASSVGGAGLTDTQYF. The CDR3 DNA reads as TGTGCCAGCAGCGTAGGGGGCGCCGGGCTAACAGATACGCAGTATTTT.

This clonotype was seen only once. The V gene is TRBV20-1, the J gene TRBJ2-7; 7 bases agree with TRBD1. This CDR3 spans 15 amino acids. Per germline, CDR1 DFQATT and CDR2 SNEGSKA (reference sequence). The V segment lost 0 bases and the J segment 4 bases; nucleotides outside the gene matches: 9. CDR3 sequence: CSARDRGRGNYEQYF. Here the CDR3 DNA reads TGCAGTGCTAGAGATAGGGGCAGGGGGAATTACGAGCAGTACTTC.

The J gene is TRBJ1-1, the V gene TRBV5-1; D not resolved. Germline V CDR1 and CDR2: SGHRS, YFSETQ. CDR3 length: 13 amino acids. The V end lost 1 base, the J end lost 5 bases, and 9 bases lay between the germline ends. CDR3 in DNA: TGCGCCAGCAGCTTGTATGAGAGAACTGAAGCTTTCTTT. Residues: CASSLYERTEAFF.

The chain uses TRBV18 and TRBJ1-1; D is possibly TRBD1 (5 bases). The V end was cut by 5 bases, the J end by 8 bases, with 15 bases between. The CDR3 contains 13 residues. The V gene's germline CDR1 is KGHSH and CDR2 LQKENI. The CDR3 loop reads CASSVSSDSEAFF. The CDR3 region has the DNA TGTGCCAGCTCAGTAAGCTCCGACAGCGAAGCTTTCTTT.

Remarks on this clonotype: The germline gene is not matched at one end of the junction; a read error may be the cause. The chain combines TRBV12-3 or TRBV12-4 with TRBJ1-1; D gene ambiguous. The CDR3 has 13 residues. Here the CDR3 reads CASSTDGYTEAFF. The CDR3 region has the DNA TGTGCCAGCAGTACCGACGGTTACACGGAAGCTTTCTTT.

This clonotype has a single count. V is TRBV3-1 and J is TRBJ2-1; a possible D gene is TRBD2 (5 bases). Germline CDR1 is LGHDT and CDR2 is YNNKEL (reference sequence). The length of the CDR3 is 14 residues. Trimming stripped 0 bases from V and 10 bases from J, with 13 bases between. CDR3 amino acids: CASSQDLLAAEQFF. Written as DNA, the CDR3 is TGTGCCAGCAGCCAAGATCTGCTAGCAGCGGAGCAGTTCTTC.

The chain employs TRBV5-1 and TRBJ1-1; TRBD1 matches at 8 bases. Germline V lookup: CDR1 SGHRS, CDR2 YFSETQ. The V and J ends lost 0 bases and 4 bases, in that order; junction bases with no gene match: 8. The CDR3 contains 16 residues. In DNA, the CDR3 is TGCGCCAGCAGCTTGGAAACGACAGGGGTTGGCACTGAAGCTTTCTTT. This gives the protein CASSLETTGVGTEAFF.

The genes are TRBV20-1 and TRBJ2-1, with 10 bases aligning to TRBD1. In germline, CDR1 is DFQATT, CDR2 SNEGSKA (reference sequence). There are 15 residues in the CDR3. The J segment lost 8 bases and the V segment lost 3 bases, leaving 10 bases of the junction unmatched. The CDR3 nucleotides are TGCAGTGCTAGGAGCCGGGACAGGGGAGGCCATGAGCAGTTCTTC. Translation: CSARSRDRGGHEQFF.

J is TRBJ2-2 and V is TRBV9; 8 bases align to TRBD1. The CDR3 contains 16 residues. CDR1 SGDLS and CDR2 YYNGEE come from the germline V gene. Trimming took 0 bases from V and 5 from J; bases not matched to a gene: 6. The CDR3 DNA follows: TGTGCCAGCAGCGTAGAAGGGACAGGATTTACCGGGGAGCTGTTTTTT. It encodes CASSVEGTGFTGELFF.

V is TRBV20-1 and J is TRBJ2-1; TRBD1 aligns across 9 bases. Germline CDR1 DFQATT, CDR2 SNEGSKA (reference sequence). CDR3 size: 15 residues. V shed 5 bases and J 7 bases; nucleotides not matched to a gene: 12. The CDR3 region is CSALGDRVQGNEQFF. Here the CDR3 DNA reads TGCAGTGCTCTAGGGGACAGGGTCCAAGGGAATGAGCAGTTCTTC.

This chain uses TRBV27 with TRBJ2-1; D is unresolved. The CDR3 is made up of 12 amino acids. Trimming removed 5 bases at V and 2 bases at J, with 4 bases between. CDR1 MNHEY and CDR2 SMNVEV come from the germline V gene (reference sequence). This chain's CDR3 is CASSPTYNEQFF. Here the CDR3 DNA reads TGTGCCAGCAGTCCGACCTACAATGAGCAGTTCTTC.

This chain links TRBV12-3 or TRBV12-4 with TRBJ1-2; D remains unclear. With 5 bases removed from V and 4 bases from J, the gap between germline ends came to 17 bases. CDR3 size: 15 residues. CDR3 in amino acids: CASSPPVGLGYGYTF. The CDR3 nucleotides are TGTGCCAGCAGTCCTCCTGTTGGACTAGGCTATGGCTACACCTTC.